This T cell receptor beta chain was recorded in a study of T cell responses to AZD1222 COVID-19 vaccine. Study as a whole: The study pooled second doses at about 4 or about 12 weeks.

Method: immunoSEQ multiplex PCR; TCRdb's copy keeps in-frame clones and lacks some. Of over 150,000 clones in the sample, 90% were seen once. The CDR3 spans 15 residues. The V end was cut by 0 bases, the J end by 5 bases, with 11 bases between. Germline V gene lookup returns CDR1 SGHDT and CDR2 YYEEEE. Only a few counts were recorded for this clone. Its antigen is still unknown. Study findings and constraints: Close to half of all spike-specific TCRs reportedly target regions of the variants that are unmutated. Most donors were white British, females outnumbered males, and clonal diversity was possibly underestimated. Spike as a whole was targeted by vaccine-associated CD4 TCRs, dominant at 160-218 and 743-854.

The clonotype comes from an adult in good health. The chain recombines TRBV5-6 with TRBJ2-2; no reliable D call. The sample consisted of peripheral blood, taken on day 0 of AZD1222 vaccination. The CDR3 nucleotides read TGTGCCAGCAGCTTGGAGGTTCTCCGGACCGGGGAGCTGTTTTTT. Translation: CASSLEVLRTGELFF.